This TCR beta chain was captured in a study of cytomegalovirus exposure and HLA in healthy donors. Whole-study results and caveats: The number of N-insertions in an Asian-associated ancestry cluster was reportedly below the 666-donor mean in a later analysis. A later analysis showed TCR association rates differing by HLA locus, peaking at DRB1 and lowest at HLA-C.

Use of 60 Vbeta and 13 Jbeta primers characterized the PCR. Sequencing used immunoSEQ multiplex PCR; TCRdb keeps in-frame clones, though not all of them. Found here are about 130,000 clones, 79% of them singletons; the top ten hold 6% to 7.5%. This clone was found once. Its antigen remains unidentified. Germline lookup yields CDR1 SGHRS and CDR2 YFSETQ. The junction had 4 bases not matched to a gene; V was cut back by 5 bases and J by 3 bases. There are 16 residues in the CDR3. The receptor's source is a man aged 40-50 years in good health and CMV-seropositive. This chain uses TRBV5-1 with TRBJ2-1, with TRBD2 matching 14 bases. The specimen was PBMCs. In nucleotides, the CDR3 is TGCGCCAGCAGAGGACTAGCGGGAGGCGGCTACAATGAGCAGTTCTTC. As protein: CASRGLAGGGYNEQFF.